Following are 28 T cell receptor beta chains from one sample sequenced in a study of blood T cell repertoires in COVID-19 (dated by TCRdb to about 2020). The library was made by the immunoSEQ multiplex PCR assay. TCRdb took this table from immuneACCESS and kept in-frame rearrangements with V and J called. Such tables lack part of the clones; where checked against another copy, unresolved V genes explain under half of the gap, and the rest is unexplained. The sample yields over 450,000 clones; less than 90% were counted once. About 8.2% of the sample is held by the ten biggest clonotypes. The sequencing sample was made of peripheral blood. The receptors derive from a woman aged 45-59 years with COVID-19, enrolled during active disease.

This clone was recorded only once. The genes are TRBV7-3 and TRBJ2-1, with D perhaps TRBD2 (6 bases). Trimming took off 4 bases at V and 4 bases at J, with 26 bases between the two ends. This CDR3 region has 19 residues. From germline, CDR1 is SGHTA and CDR2 FQGTGA. In nucleotides, the CDR3 is TGTGCCAGCAGCTCAACACCTACACTAGCCCACACAATTTACAATGAGCAGTTCTTC. This codes for CASSSTPTLAHTIYNEQFF.

V gene TRBV2 combines with J gene TRBJ1-2, with TRBD1 identical over 8 bases. CDR3 length: 14 residues. Germline values: CDR1 SNHLY, CDR2 FYNNEI. V was pared by 9 bases and J by 7 bases, with 13 bases of the junction left unmatched. Here the CDR3 reads CASRSPQGAFGYTF. CDR3 in DNA: TGTGCCAGTAGAAGCCCCCAGGGGGCGTTTGGCTACACCTTC.

CDR3 nucleotide sequence: TGCAGCGCTGTGGAGGGTGAAAAACTGTTTTTT. Residues: CSAVEGEKLFF. This rearrangement joins TRBV29-1 to TRBJ1-4; D gene uncertain. CDR1 is SQVTM and CDR2 is ANQGSEA in the germline V gene. Trimming shortened V by 7 bases and J by 7 bases, and 10 bases separated the two germline ends. CDR3 length equals 11 residues.

The J gene is TRBJ1-2, the V gene TRBV5-6, with 12 bases that match TRBD1. The germline V gene encodes CDR1 SGHDT and CDR2 YYEEEE. V shed 2 bases and J 7 bases; nucleotides not matched to a gene: 6. The length of the CDR3 is 15 residues. The CDR3 reads CASSLTGTGGSGYTF. The CDR3 DNA reads as TGTGCCAGCAGCTTAACCGGGACAGGGGGCTCTGGCTACACCTTC. Filled out from reference TRBV5-6 and TRBJ1-2, the complete variable domain reads DAGVTQSPTHLIKTRGQQVTLRCSPKSGHDTVSWYQQALGQGPQFIFQYYEEEERQRGNFPDRFSGHQFPNYSSELNVNALLLGDSALYLCASSLTGTGGSGYTFGSGTRLTVV.

CDR3 sequence reads: CASSAPRPQSEKLFF. In DNA form, the CDR3 reads TGCGCCAGCAGCGCGCCACGCCCTCAATCCGAAAAACTGTTTTTT. The gene calls are TRBV4-1 and TRBJ1-4, with no clear D. Trimming stripped 5 bases from V and 8 bases from J, with 18 bases between. The CDR3 consists of 15 residues. Germline CDR1 MGHRA, CDR2 YSYEKL.

This clone was recorded only once. V is TRBV5-6 and J is TRBJ2-3; 12 bases agree with TRBD1. The CDR3 has 17 residues. The V gene end was trimmed by 2 bases and the J gene end by 1 base; junction bases not matched to a gene: 5. The germline CDR1 and CDR2 sequences are SGHDT and YYEEEE. The CDR3 region is CASSFGTGGAGTDTQYF. The CDR3 DNA is TGTGCCAGCAGCTTCGGGACAGGGGGCGCTGGCACAGATACGCAGTATTTT.

This clone was seen a few times. V is TRBV23-1 and J is TRBJ2-7; 8 nucleotides align to TRBD1. TRBV23-1 is sorted into the ORF group, with uncertain function. J was trimmed by 1 base and V by 6 bases; bases with no gene match: 5. The CDR3 contains 14 residues. CDR3 protein: CASRARQGSYEQYF. In nucleotides, the CDR3 is TGCGCCAGCAGAGCTCGACAGGGGTCCTACGAGCAGTACTTC.

The chain combines TRBV20-1 with TRBJ2-3; possible D gene TRBD2, 6 bases. Germline CDR1 reads DFQATT; CDR2 reads SNEGSKA (reference sequence). V lost 3 bases and J 6 bases, leaving 10 bases between the germline ends. The CDR3 runs to 12 residues. CDR3 DNA: TGCAGTGCTAGTGGGGGGAGGGATACGCAGTATTTT. It encodes CSASGGRDTQYF.

The chain links TRBV18 to TRBJ1-4; D call uncertain. The CDR3 contains 21 residues. V was trimmed by 4 bases and J by 4 bases, leaving 31 bases between them. Germline CDR1 is KGHSH and CDR2 is LQKENI. In DNA, the CDR3 is TGTGCCAGCTCACTTGATTTTGGGAGATGGCGTCCGAGGGAGGATAATGAAAAACTGTTTTTT. Its protein product is CASSLDFGRWRPREDNEKLFF. Together with reference TRBV18 and TRBJ1-4, the CDR3 gives the full variable domain: NAGVMQNPRHLVRRRGQEARLRCSPMKGHSHVYWYRQLPEEGLKFMVYLQKENIIDESGMPKERFSAEFPKEGPSILRIQQVVRGDSAAYFCASSLDFGRWRPREDNEKLFFGSGTQLSVL.

The chain is built from TRBV3-1 (or the pseudogene TRBV3-2) and TRBJ1-2; unclear D gene. The germline V gene has CDR1 LGHDT and CDR2 YNNKEL (reference sequence). CDR3 size: 12 residues. The V end lost 4 bases, the J end lost 2 bases, and 5 bases lay between the germline ends. CDR3 DNA sequence: TGTGCCAGCAGCCGTCAAAACTATGGCTACACCTTC. It codes for CASSRQNYGYTF.

The chain recombines TRBV7-2 with TRBJ2-7; 11 bases are shared with TRBD1. The CDR3 runs to 17 residues. Trimming at V came to 5 bases and at J to 3 bases, leaving 12 bases not matched to a gene. The germline gives CDR1 SGHTA, CDR2 FQGNSA. The CDR3 DNA sequence: TGTGCCAGCAGCCCTAGAGGGACCGGGACAGGGGGCTACGAGCAGTACTTC. It yields the protein CASSPRGTGTGGYEQYF.

The J gene is TRBJ1-6, the V gene TRBV28; TRBD1 aligns across 7 bases. Per the germline V gene, CDR1 is MDHEN and CDR2 is SYDVKM. This CDR3 contains 15 residues. V shed 7 bases, J shed 9 bases, and the junction held 12 bases outside the gene matches. This CDR3 is CASTQLDRVGSPLHF. The CDR3 DNA is TGTGCCAGCACCCAACTCGACAGGGTAGGTTCACCCCTCCACTTT.

The chain carries TRBV29-1 and TRBJ2-7; D perhaps matches TRBD1 (5 bases). Between the trimmed V and J ends, which lost 3 bases and 7 bases, there was a span of 13 bases. Germline values: CDR1 SQVTM, CDR2 ANQGSEA. This CDR3 is 12 amino acids long. CDR3 amino acids: CSVDRAVGEQYF. The CDR3 DNA follows: TGCAGCGTTGACAGGGCAGTAGGAGAGCAGTACTTC.

This clone was observed once. V is TRBV30 and J is TRBJ2-1; 11 bases match TRBD2. Germline CDR1 GTSNPN, CDR2 SVGIG (reference sequence). The CDR3 is made up of 20 amino acids. With V trimmed by 2 bases and J by 3 bases, 18 bases remained unmatched. Here the CDR3 reads CAWSKGPLAGGNVGYNEQFF. CDR3 nucleotides: TGTGCCTGGAGTAAGGGACCGCTAGCGGGGGGTAATGTGGGCTACAATGAGCAGTTCTTC.

A few counts support this clone. This rearrangement joins TRBV6-2 or TRBV6-3 to TRBJ2-1, with 8 bases lining up with TRBD2. The length of the CDR3 is 15 residues. V was clipped by 4 bases and J by 8 bases; unmatched bases: 10. Germline V CDR1 and CDR2: MNHEY, SVGEGT. The CDR3 spells CASSSPRSGGYEQFF. Here the CDR3 DNA reads TGTGCCAGCAGTTCCCCTCGGAGCGGGGGTTATGAGCAGTTCTTC.

This chain's CDR3 is CASSYSYRESEQYF. CDR3 nucleotides: TGTGCCAGCAGTTACTCGTACAGGGAGAGCGAGCAGTACTTC. This chain connects TRBV6-6 to TRBJ2-7, with a weak D call TRBD1 (6 bases). The V gene lost 0 bases and the J gene lost 6 bases, with 12 bases spanning the gap. Germline CDR1 is MNHNY and CDR2 is SVGAGI (reference sequence). The CDR3 extends over 14 amino acids.

V and J are TRBV27 and TRBJ2-6; TRBD2 matches 7 bases. With 3 bases clipped from V and 2 bases from J, the junction kept 1 base outside the gene matches. The CDR3 has 15 residues. Germline V gene data show CDR1 as MNHEY and CDR2 as SMNVEV (reference sequence). The CDR3 DNA reads as TGTGCCAGCAGTTTGGGGGGGACTGGGGCCAACGTCCTGACTTTC. The encoded protein is CASSLGGTGANVLTF.

Regarding this clone: This may be a read error, as it is one base from a much larger clone. Other DNA sequences in this sample translate to the same CDR3. The chain uses TRBV5-1 and TRBJ1-1; 7 bases match TRBD1. The ends lost 1 base at V and 1 base at J; junction bases unmatched: 1. The CDR3 runs to 14 residues. CDR1 and CDR2 from the germline V gene are SGHRS and YFSETQ. The CDR3 DNA follows: TGCGCCAGCAGCTTGAGACAGGGGAACACTGAAGCTTTCTTT. Translating gives CASSLRQGNTEAFF.

The chain has TRBV23-1 and TRBJ1-2; 10 positions agree with TRBD1. TRBV23-1 is labeled an ORF, and its function is uncertain. The CDR3 has 20 amino acids. The V and J ends lost 1 base and 1 base, in that order; junction bases with no gene match: 15. CDR3 loop: CASSQFAYRQGATLNYGYTF. The CDR3 nucleotides read TGCGCCAGCAGTCAATTCGCCTACCGACAGGGGGCTACCCTTAACTATGGCTACACCTTC.

V and J are TRBV12-5 and TRBJ2-3; maybe TRBD1 (6 bases). Germline V lookup: CDR1 LGHNT, CDR2 FRNRAP. This CDR3 region has 14 residues. The V end lost 2 bases, the J end lost 3 bases, and 9 bases lay between the germline ends. The CDR3 sequence: CASGLSRGTDTQYF. The CDR3 nucleotides are TGTGCTAGTGGTTTGTCCAGGGGTACAGATACGCAGTATTTT.

The chain uses TRBV5-1 and TRBJ2-2, with 9 bases lining up with TRBD1. This CDR3 spans 18 amino acids. With V trimmed by 3 bases and J by 4 bases, 13 bases remained unmatched. Germline-derived CDR1 and CDR2 are SGHRS and YFSETQ. The CDR3 protein is CASSSRDGQGLGTGELFF. The CDR3 DNA follows: TGCGCCAGCAGCTCGAGAGACGGACAGGGGCTTGGCACCGGGGAGCTGTTTTTT.

The V call is TRBV9, the J call TRBJ2-2; 8 positions match TRBD1. Germline V lookup: CDR1 SGDLS, CDR2 YYNGEE. This CDR3 contains 14 residues. V dropped 4 bases and J dropped 5; count of bases not matched to a gene: 4. The CDR3 loop reads CASSLTGGTGELFF. Written as DNA, the CDR3 is TGTGCCAGCAGCCTCACAGGGGGAACCGGGGAGCTGTTTTTT.

Remarks on this clone: Other DNA sequences within the sample encode an identical CDR3. This sequence joins TRBV12-3 or TRBV12-4 and TRBJ2-7; D call uncertain. V was pared by 5 bases and J by 4 bases, with 6 bases between. The length of the CDR3 is 11 residues. The CDR3 DNA reads TGTGCCAGCAGTCCAGGATACGAGCAGTACTTC. It encodes CASSPGYEQYF.

This clone has a count of ten or more. V is TRBV29-1 and J is TRBJ2-2, with 11 bases identical to TRBD1. V was pared by 7 bases and J by 6 bases, with 1 base of the junction left unmatched. The CDR3 is 12 amino acids. CDR1 and CDR2 (germline): SQVTM, ANQGSEA. For the CDR3, the DNA is TGCAGCGGGGGACAGGGGGCCGGGGAGCTGTTTTTT. Translated, it gives CSGGQGAGELFF.

Remarks on this clone: This specimen includes other DNA sequences encoding the same CDR3. V usage is TRBV30 and J usage is TRBJ2-1, with D perhaps TRBD1 (6 bases). V lost 0 bases and J 2 bases, leaving 8 bases between the germline ends. The CDR3 consists of 14 residues. The germline V gene encodes CDR1 GTSNPN and CDR2 SVGIG (reference sequence). CDR3 in DNA: TGTGCCTGGAGTGTAAAGGGGGCCTACAATGAGCAGTTCTTC. This gives the protein CAWSVKGAYNEQFF.

This clone was recorded a few times. The CDR3 nucleotides read TGTGCCAGCACCGTTATAGCGGGGAGGGATTCACCCCTCCACTTT. It yields the protein CASTVIAGRDSPLHF. This chain joins TRBV11-2 and TRBJ1-6, with no clear D. V lost 7 bases and J lost 8, with 18 bases in between. Per the germline V gene, CDR1 is SGHAT and CDR2 is FQNNGV. This CDR3 has 15 amino acids.

The J gene is TRBJ2-2, the V gene TRBV19, with D maybe TRBD1 (5 bases). Per the germline V gene, CDR1 is LNHDA and CDR2 is SQIVND (reference sequence). CDR3 length: 17 residues. V was shortened by 3 bases and J by 0 bases, with 14 bases between the two germline ends. CDR3 loop: CASSIPPGHSNTGELFF. The CDR3 DNA is TGTGCCAGTAGTATCCCCCCCGGACACTCGAACACCGGGGAGCTGTTTTTT.

This clone has only one observation. The genes are TRBV11-2 and TRBJ2-5; no clear D gene. The V end lost 1 base, the J end lost 2 bases, and 8 bases lay between the germline ends. The CDR3 length is 14 residues. Germline values: CDR1 SGHAT, CDR2 FQNNGV. The CDR3 loop reads CASSLGATQETQYF. In DNA form, the CDR3 reads TGTGCCAGCAGCTTAGGCGCGACACAAGAGACCCAGTACTTC. Full variable domain (outside the CDR3, taken from reference TRBV11-2 and TRBJ2-5): EAGVAQSPRYKIIEKRQSVAFWCNPISGHATLYWYQQILGQGPKLLIQFQNNGVVDDSQLPKDRFSAERLKGVDSTLKIQPAKLEDSAVYLCASSLGATQETQYFGPGTRLLVL.